The 27 T cell receptor beta chains below were found in one sample sequenced in a study of tumor and adjacent non-tumor tissue in lung cancer. The template was RNA from unsorted bulk tissue. A modified ARM-PCR protocol with three rounds of nested PCR amplified TCRbeta. Each CDR3 protein is one row after TCRdb ran MiXCR on the multiplex PCR reads. Here the sample spans about 90,000 distinct CDR3 sequences, around three fifths being singletons. Sequencing was done on a sample of lung tumor tissue. The receptors stem from a man aged 70 or older with non-small cell lung cancer.

This clonotype was seen ten or more times. CDR3 sequence reads: CASSQTGGGLYIGELFF. Written as DNA, the CDR3 is TGCGCCAGCAGCCAAACGGGAGGGGGACTTTATATCGGGGAGCTGTTTTTT. V gene TRBV4-1 combines with J gene TRBJ2-2; 8 bases map to TRBD2. The CDR3 spans 17 residues. CDR1 and CDR2 from the germline V gene are MGHRA and YSYEKL. The V and J ends lost 2 bases and 7 bases, in that order; junction bases with no gene match: 12.

This clonotype has only a few counts. Since a much larger clone is just one base distant, this may be a read error. CDR3 DNA: TGTGCCAGCAGTTTTCTTGGAGACACCATATATTTT. Encoded protein: CASSFLGDTIYF. This chain connects TRBV28 to TRBJ1-3, with no clear D. The V gene's germline CDR1 is MDHEN and CDR2 SYDVKM. CDR3 length equals 12 residues.

The sample holds one count of this clonotype. The junction departs from germline at one end; a sequencing error may be responsible. V gene TRBV5-1 combines with J gene TRBJ2-1; perhaps TRBD2 as D (5 bases). The CDR3 runs 14 residues. CDR1 and CDR2 (germline): SGHRS, YFSETQ. CDR3 sequence: CACSGPELYNEQFF. CDR3 DNA: TGCGCCTGCAGCGGACCGGAACTTTACAATGAGCAGTTCTTC.

The chain couples TRBV6-4 to TRBJ1-1, with D unresolved. The CDR3 has 14 amino acids. Germline assignment: CDR1 MRHNA and CDR2 SNTAGT. V was cut by 3 bases and J by 8 bases, with 16 bases left in between. The CDR3 bases are TGTGCCAGCAGTGATGAAGGAGGCCCTCGCGAAGCTTTCTTT. Translated: CASSDEGGPREAFF.

This clonotype occurred many times. V gene TRBV10-3 combines with J gene TRBJ1-1; 10 nucleotides match TRBD1. The V gene's germline CDR1 is ENHRY and CDR2 SYGVKD. CDR3 length equals 12 residues. J gave up 3 bases and V 10 bases, and 2 bases lay outside the gene matches. The CDR3 DNA follows: TGTGCCACTGGGACAGGGGACACTGAAGCTTTCTTT. It codes for CATGTGDTEAFF.

This clonotype was seen ten or more times. The CDR3 DNA follows: TGCAGTGCTAGTGAGGGCACAGATACGCAGTATTTT. Translated, it gives CSASEGTDTQYF. The chain is built from TRBV20-1 and TRBJ2-3; D is unresolved. The CDR3 contains 12 residues. Germline V gene sequence: CDR1 DFQATT, CDR2 SNEGSKA (reference sequence). Trimming stripped 3 bases from V and 1 base from J, with 5 bases between.

This clonotype was picked up many times. The CDR3 DNA sequence: TGCGCCAGCAGCCAAGAGGAAGGGACTAGCGGTACCTACGAGCAGTACTTC. It yields the protein CASSQEEGTSGTYEQYF. The chain combines TRBV4-1 with TRBJ2-7; 11 nucleotides agree with TRBD2. This CDR3 is built from 17 residues. V lost 0 bases and J lost 2; bases outside the gene matches: 6. CDR1 and CDR2 from the germline V gene are MGHRA and YSYEKL.

This clonotype came up many times. The rearrangement links TRBV29-1 to TRBJ2-5; D is perhaps TRBD1 or TRBD2 (5 bases each). Per germline, CDR1 SQVTM and CDR2 ANQGSEA. The V end was cut by 4 bases, the J end by 2 bases, with 11 bases between. The CDR3 consists of 13 residues. DNA of the CDR3: TGCAGCGTTGCCAGACAGCGGCAAGAGACCCAGTACTTC. Translation gives CSVARQRQETQYF.

Of note for this clonotype: The junction shows a germline mismatch at one end, possibly a read error. J is TRBJ2-5 and V is TRBV12-3 or TRBV12-4; no reliable D call. This CDR3 has 13 amino acids. Here the CDR3 DNA reads TGTGTCAGCTTGGGTCGGGTGGAAGAGACCCAGTATTTC. Residues: CVSLGRVEETQYF.

In the case of this clonotype: One end of the junction is discordant with germline, which a read error may explain. The chain is built from TRBV4-2 and TRBJ2-5, with 11 bases identical to TRBD2. The germline gives CDR1 LGHNA, CDR2 YNFKEQ. This CDR3 is 16 amino acids long. The CDR3 spells CASSLHGTSGLDTQYF. DNA of the CDR3: TGTGCCAGTAGCCTCCACGGGACTAGCGGTCTAGATACCCAGTACTTC.

On this clonotype: Just one base apart from a much larger clone, this may be a read error. The CDR3 does not close with the conserved phenylalanine or tryptophan, likely indicating a read error. No DNA is shown, since the ends of the CDR3 on it are uncertain; the CDR3 is the one TCRdb lists. The CDR3 here is CASSLGTAYEQNL. V and J are TRBV11-2 and TRBJ2-7; no DNA check was done on the table's D call, TRBD1. The CDR3 adds up to 13 amino acids, both ends counted. Germline V CDR1 and CDR2: SGHAT, FQNNGV.

On this clonotype: A much larger clone is a single base away; this may be a read error. Since the CDR3 does not end with the conserved phenylalanine or tryptophan, this likely comes from a read error. The gene calls are TRBV20-1 and TRBJ2-7; D is unresolved. This CDR3 is 14 amino acids long. V was clipped by 0 bases and J by 1 base, with 10 bases between them. Looked up from germline, CDR1 is DFQATT and CDR2 is SNEGSKA (reference sequence). CDR3 sequence (DNA): TGCAGTGCTAGAGATATATCCTTTTCCTACGAGCAGTACCTC. Translation gives CSARDISFSYEQYL.

The chain recombines TRBV5-1 with TRBJ2-7, with a tentative D call TRBD2 (6 bases). CDR3 length: 16 amino acids. V was trimmed by 3 bases and J by 6 bases, leaving 22 bases between them. CDR1 and CDR2 (germline): SGHRS, YFSETQ. The CDR3, as DNA: TGCGCCAGCAGCTCCAAAAGAAGGGACTCCCTCGTCGAGCAGTACTTC. It codes for CASSSKRRDSLVEQYF.

This clonotype was seen at least ten times. The chain combines TRBV6-5 with TRBJ1-4; unclear D gene. The V gene's germline CDR1 is MNHEY and CDR2 SVGAGI. V was cut by 3 bases and J by 3 bases, with 5 bases left in between. This CDR3 region has 13 residues. Here the CDR3 DNA reads TGTGCCAGCAGTTATTACCCTAATGAAAAACTGTTTTTT. It translates to CASSYYPNEKLFF.

Points on this clonotype: A much larger clone lies one base from this, so it may be a read error. It is likely a read error, because the conserved phenylalanine at the end of the CDR3 is missing. The genes are TRBV28 and TRBJ2-5; D is unclear. The CDR3 covers 14 residues. Germline assignment: CDR1 MDHEN and CDR2 SYDVKM. Trimming removed 5 bases at V and 8 bases at J, with 18 bases between. The CDR3 coding sequence is TGTGCCAGCAGTGAGATGGCCAGCCAAGGAACCCAGTACTCC. Translating gives CASSEMASQGTQYS.

As to this clonotype: This is likely a read error, given that the CDR3 carries no conserved phenylalanine or tryptophan at its end. The chain is built from TRBV6-1 and TRBJ2-1; unclear D gene. The germline gives CDR1 MNHNS, CDR2 SASEGT. The CDR3 consists of 12 residues. As DNA, the CDR3 is TGTGCCGGCAGCGAGTACGGGAATGAGCAGTTCTTA. Its protein is CAGSEYGNEQFL.

Comments on this clonotype: This is likely a read error, given that the CDR3 carries no conserved phenylalanine or tryptophan at its end. J is TRBJ2-5 and V is TRBV5-1; 9 bases align to TRBD2. CDR1 is SGHRS, CDR2 YFSETQ, per germline. The CDR3 is made up of 18 amino acids. CDR3 protein: CAGSSGTGGRASQETQYL. In nucleotides, the CDR3 is TGCGCCGGCAGCTCCGGGACTGGCGGGAGGGCCAGCCAAGAGACCCAGTACCTC.

This clonotype is a singleton in its sample. A read error may explain this, as a much larger clone is one base away. This chain uses TRBV24-1 with TRBJ2-1; 10 positions agree with TRBD2. The CDR3 loop spans 16 amino acids. Germline CDR1 KGHDR, CDR2 SFDVKD. The CDR3 coding sequence is TGTGCCACAAGTGGTGGGGGACTAGCGCGATACAATGAGCAGTTCTTC. Amino acids: CATSGGGLARYNEQFF.

The genes are TRBV6-6 and TRBJ2-7; D remains ambiguous. The CDR3 contains 13 residues. Per the germline V gene, CDR1 is MNHNY and CDR2 is SVGAGI (reference sequence). V lost 7 bases and J lost 3, with 13 bases in between. For the CDR3, the DNA is TGTGCCAGCACCTCGAAAAGTGTCTACGAGCAGTACTTC. Protein product: CASTSKSVYEQYF.

Details on this clonotype: This is likely a read error, given that the CDR3 carries no conserved phenylalanine or tryptophan at its end. The chain carries TRBV4-2 and TRBJ1-4; 7 bases align to TRBD1. The CDR3 totals 17 residues. CDR1 and CDR2 (germline): LGHNA, YNFKEQ. CDR3 sequence (DNA): TGCGCCAGCAGCCAAGGACAGGCCGCTGCAACTAATGAAAAACTGTTTCTT. It encodes CASSQGQAAATNEKLFL.

The V and J genes are TRBV29-1 and TRBJ2-4; D may be TRBD1 (5 bases). The germline V gene has CDR1 SQVTM and CDR2 ANQGSEA. The germline V and J ends were trimmed by 6 bases and 1 base, with 13 bases remaining between them. CDR3 size: 14 residues. In DNA, the CDR3 is TGCAGCGTGACTGGGGCCGGGGCCAAAAACATTCAGTACTTC. It codes for CSVTGAGAKNIQYF.

In this sample, this clonotype turned up once. The conserved closing phenylalanine or tryptophan is absent in this CDR3, likely reflecting a read error. The chain combines TRBV4-2 with TRBJ1-2; possibly TRBD1 for D (6 bases). The CDR3 spans 14 residues. The V gene's germline CDR1 is LGHNA and CDR2 YNFKEQ. V was cut by 1 base and J by 6 bases, with 12 bases left in between. The CDR3 sequence: CASSQASRGHGYTY. CDR3 nucleotides: TGTGCCAGCAGCCAAGCATCCAGGGGCCATGGCTACACCTAC.

The table lists this clonotype with many counts. The rearrangement uses TRBV12-3 or TRBV12-4 and TRBJ1-3; the D is unclear. The V end lost 6 bases, the J end lost 8 bases, and 11 bases lay between the germline ends. The CDR3 is 12 residues long. The DNA for the CDR3 is TGTGCCAGCAGCCTTATACGCGACACCATATATTTT. As protein: CASSLIRDTIYF.

Of note for this clonotype: The missing conserved phenylalanine or tryptophan at the end of this CDR3 makes a read error likely. The chain carries TRBV10-3 and TRBJ2-7, with 10 nucleotides matching TRBD2. Germline values: CDR1 ENHRY, CDR2 SYGVKD. The junction had 6 bases not matched to a gene; V was cut back by 6 bases and J by 7 bases. CDR3 length: 13 amino acids. The CDR3 sequence is CAIRLAGSYEQYL. In DNA form, the CDR3 reads TGTGCCATCAGACTAGCGGGAAGCTATGAGCAGTACCTC.

V usage is TRBV14 and J usage is TRBJ2-6; 9 positions match TRBD1. The CDR3 is made up of 17 amino acids. CDR1 and CDR2 (germline): SGHDN, FVKESK. Trimming removed 8 bases from V and 0 bases from J; junction bases left unmatched: 8. Written as DNA, the CDR3 is TGTGCCAGCGGCGCCGGGACAGGGACCTCTGGGGCCAACGTCCTGACTTTC. This translates into CASGAGTGTSGANVLTF.

A few counts support this clonotype. V is TRBV5-1 and J is TRBJ2-4; weak D call: TRBD2 (6 bases). The germline gives CDR1 SGHRS, CDR2 YFSETQ. Trimming left V 4 bases short and J 0 bases short, with 11 bases between. The CDR3 totals 15 residues. The CDR3: CASSDLALAKNIQYF. CDR3 DNA sequence: TGCGCCAGCAGCGACCTAGCGTTAGCCAAAAACATTCAGTACTTC.

Notes on this clonotype: A junction end diverges from the germline sequence, so it may reflect a read error. The chain links TRBV12-3 or TRBV12-4 to TRBJ2-5; 8 nucleotides match TRBD1. CDR3 size: 16 residues. The CDR3 DNA is TGTGTCAGCAGTTCTGAGCGAGGCCAGGGGGCAGAGACCCAGTACTTC. It specifies CVSSSERGQGAETQYF.